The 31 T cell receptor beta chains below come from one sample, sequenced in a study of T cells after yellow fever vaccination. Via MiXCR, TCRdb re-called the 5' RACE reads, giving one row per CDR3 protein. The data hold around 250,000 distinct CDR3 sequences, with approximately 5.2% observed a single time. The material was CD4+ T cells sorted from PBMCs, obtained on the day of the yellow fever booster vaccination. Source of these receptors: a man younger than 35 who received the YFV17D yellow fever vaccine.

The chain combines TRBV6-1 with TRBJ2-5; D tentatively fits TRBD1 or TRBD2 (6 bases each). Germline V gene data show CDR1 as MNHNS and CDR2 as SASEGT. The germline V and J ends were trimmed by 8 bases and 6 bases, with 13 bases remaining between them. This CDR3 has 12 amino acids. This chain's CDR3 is CASRQEGKTQYF. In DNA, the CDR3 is TGTGCCAGCCGACAGGAGGGAAAGACCCAGTACTTC.

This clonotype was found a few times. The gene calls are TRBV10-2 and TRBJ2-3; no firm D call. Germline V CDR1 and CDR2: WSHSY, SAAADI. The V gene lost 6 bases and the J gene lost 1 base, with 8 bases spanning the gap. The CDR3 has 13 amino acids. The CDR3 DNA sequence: TGCGCCAGCAGGGAAAGTGGCACAGATACGCAGTATTTT. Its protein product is CASRESGTDTQYF.

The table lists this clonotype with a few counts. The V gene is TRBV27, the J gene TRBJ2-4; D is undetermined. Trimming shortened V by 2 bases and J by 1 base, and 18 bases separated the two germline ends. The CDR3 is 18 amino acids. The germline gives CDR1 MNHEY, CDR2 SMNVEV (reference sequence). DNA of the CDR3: TGTGCCAGCAGTTTAGCCCCTGTGCGTTCAGTGGCCAAAAACATTCAGTACTTC. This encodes CASSLAPVRSVAKNIQYF.

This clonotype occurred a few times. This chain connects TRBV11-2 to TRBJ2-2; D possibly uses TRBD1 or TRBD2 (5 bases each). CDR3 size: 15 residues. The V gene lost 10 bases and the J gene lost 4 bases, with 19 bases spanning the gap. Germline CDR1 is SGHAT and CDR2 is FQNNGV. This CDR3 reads CAIDPTGGGTGELFF. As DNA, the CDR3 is TGTGCCATCGACCCCACAGGTGGGGGCACCGGGGAGCTGTTTTTT.

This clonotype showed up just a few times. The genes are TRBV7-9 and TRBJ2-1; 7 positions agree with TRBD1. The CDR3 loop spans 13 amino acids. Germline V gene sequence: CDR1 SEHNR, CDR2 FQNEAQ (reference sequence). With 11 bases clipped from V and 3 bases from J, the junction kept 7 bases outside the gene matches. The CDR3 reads CAEEGAYYNEQFF. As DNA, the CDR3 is TGTGCCGAAGAGGGGGCCTACTACAATGAGCAGTTCTTC.

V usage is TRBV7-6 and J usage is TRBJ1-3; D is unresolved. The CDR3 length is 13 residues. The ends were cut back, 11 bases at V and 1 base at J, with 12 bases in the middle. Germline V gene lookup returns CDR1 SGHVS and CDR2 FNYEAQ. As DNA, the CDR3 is TGTGCCTCCCAAGCCACATCTGGAAACACCATATATTTT. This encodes CASQATSGNTIYF.

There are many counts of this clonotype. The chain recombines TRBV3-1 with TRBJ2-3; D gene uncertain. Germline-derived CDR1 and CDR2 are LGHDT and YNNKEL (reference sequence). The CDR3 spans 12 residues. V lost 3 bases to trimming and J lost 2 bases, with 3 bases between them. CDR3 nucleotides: TGTGCCAGCAGCCACCCCACAGATACGCAGTATTTT. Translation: CASSHPTDTQYF.

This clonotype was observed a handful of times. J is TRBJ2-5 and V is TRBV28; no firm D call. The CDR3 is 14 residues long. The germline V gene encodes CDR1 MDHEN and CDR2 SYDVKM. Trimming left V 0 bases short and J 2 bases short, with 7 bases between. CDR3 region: CASSLWPSQETQYF. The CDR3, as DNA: TGTGCCAGCAGTTTATGGCCCAGTCAAGAGACCCAGTACTTC.

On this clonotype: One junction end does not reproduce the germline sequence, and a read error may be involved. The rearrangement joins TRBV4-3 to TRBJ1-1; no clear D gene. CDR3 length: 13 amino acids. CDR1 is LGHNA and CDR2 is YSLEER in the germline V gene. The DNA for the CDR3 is TGCGCCAGCAGCAAAGAGAGTAGGCAAGGGGCTTTCTTT. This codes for CASSKESRQGAFF.

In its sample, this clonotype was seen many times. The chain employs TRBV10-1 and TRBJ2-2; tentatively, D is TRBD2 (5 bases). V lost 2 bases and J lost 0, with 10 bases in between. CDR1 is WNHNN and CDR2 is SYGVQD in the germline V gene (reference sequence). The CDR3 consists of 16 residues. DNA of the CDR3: TGCGCCAGCAGTGAGGTCGGGAATTCGAACACCGGGGAGCTGTTTTTT. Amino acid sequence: CASSEVGNSNTGELFF.

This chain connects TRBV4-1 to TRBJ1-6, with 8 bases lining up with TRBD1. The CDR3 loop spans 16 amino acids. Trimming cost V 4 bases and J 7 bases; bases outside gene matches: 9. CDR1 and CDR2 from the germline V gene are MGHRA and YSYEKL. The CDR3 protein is CASSPIVRDRNSPLHF. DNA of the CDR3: TGCGCCAGCAGCCCAATAGTCCGGGACAGGAATTCACCCCTCCACTTT.

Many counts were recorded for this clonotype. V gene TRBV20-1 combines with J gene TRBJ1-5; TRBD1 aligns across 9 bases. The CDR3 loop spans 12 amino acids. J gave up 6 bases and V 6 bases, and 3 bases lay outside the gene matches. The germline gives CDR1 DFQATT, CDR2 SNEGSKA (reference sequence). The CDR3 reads CSAGTGTQPQHF. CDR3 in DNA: TGCAGTGCCGGGACAGGGACTCAGCCCCAGCATTTT.

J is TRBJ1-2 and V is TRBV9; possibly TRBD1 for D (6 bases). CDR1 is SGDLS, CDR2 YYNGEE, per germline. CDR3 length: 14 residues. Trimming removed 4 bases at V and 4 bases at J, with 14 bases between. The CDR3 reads CASSPRTDVYGYTF. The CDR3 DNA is TGTGCCAGCAGCCCGAGGACAGACGTCTATGGCTACACCTTC.

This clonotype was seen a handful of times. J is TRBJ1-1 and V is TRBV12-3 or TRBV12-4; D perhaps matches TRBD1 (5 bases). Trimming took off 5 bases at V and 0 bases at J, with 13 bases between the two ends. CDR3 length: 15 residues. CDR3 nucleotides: TGTGCCAGCAGTCTACCCGGGGGAATGAACACTGAAGCTTTCTTT. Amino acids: CASSLPGGMNTEAFF.

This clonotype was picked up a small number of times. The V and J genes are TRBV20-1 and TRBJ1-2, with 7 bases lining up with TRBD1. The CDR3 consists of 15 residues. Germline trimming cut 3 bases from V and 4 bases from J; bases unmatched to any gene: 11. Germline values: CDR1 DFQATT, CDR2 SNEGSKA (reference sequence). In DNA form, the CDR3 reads TGCAGTGCTAGTCACGGGACAGCCCCTAGCTATGGCTACACCTTC. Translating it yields CSASHGTAPSYGYTF.

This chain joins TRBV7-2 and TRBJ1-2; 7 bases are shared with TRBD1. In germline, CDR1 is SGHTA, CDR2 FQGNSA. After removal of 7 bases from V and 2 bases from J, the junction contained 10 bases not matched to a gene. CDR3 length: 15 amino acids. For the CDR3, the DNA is TGTGCCAGCACCAACACCCTACAGGGGAACTATGGCTACACCTTC. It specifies CASTNTLQGNYGYTF. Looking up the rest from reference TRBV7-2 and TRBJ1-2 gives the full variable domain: GAGVSQSPSNKVTEKGKDVELRCDPISGHTALYWYRQSLGQGLEFLIYFQGNSAPDKSGLPSDRFSAERTGGSVSTLTIQRTQQEDSAVYLCASTNTLQGNYGYTFGSGTRLTVV.

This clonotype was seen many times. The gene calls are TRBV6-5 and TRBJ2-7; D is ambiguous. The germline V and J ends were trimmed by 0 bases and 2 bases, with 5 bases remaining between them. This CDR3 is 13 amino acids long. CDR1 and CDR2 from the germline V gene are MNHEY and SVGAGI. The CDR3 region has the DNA TGTGCCAGCAGTTACTCGGGCCCCTACGAGCAGTACTTC. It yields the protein CASSYSGPYEQYF.

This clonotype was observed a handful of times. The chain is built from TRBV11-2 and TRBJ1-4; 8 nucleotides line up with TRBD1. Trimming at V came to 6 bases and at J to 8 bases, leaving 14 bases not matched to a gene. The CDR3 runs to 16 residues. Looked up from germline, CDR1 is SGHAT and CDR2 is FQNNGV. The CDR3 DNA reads TGTGCCAGCAGGTCGGTCCGGACAGGGTCGGAGGAAAAACTGTTTTTT. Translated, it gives CASRSVRTGSEEKLFF.

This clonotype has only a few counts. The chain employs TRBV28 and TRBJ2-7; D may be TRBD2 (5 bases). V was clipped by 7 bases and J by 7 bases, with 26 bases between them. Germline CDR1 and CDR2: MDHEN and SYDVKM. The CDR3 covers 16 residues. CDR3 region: CASKPQNGGLTEEQYV. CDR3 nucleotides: TGTGCCAGCAAACCCCAAAACGGTGGACTCACGGAAGAGCAGTACGTC.

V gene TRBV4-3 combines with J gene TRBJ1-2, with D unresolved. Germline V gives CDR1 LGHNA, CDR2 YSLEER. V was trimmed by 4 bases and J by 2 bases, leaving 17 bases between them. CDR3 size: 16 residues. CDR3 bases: TGCGCCAGCAGCCCTGTGGGCTTGTTCGGAAACTATGGCTACACCTTC. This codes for CASSPVGLFGNYGYTF.

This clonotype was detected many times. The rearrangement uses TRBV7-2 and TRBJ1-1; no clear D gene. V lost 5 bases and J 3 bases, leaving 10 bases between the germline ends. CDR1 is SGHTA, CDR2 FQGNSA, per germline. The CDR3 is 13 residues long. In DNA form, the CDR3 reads TGTGCCAGCAGCCCATGGTGGGACACTGAAGCTTTCTTT. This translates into CASSPWWDTEAFF. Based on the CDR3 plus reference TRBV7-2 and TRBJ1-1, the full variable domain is GAGVSQSPSNKVTEKGKDVELRCDPISGHTALYWYRQSLGQGLEFLIYFQGNSAPDKSGLPSDRFSAERTGGSVSTLTIQRTQQEDSAVYLCASSPWWDTEAFFGQGTRLTVV.

The CDR3 here is CASNHRGPNSPLHF. In DNA form, the CDR3 reads TGTGCCAGCAATCACAGGGGGCCAAATTCACCCCTCCACTTT. The rearrangement links TRBV27 to TRBJ1-6; 9 bases map to TRBD1. The CDR3 totals 14 residues. The germline CDR1 and CDR2 sequences are MNHEY and SMNVEV (reference sequence). V dropped 7 bases and J dropped 7; count of bases not matched to a gene: 5.

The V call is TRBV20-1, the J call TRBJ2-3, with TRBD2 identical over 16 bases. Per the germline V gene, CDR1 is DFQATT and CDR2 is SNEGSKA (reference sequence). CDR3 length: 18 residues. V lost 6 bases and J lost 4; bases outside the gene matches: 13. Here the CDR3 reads CSAVGTSGGAVRADTQYF. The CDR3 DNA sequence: TGCAGTGCGGTCGGGACTAGCGGGGGGGCCGTCCGGGCAGATACGCAGTATTTT.

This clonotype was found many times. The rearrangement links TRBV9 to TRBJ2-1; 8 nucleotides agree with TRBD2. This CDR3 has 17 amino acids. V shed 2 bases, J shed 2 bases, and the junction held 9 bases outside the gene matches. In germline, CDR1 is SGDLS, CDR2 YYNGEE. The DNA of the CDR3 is TGTGCCAGCAGCGTCGATCGGGGGGGGTCTACCTACAATGAGCAGTTCTTC. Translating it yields CASSVDRGGSTYNEQFF.

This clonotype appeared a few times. The CDR3 loop reads CASSLHGSSTEAFF. CDR3 nucleotide sequence: TGTGCCAGCAGTTTACACGGGTCTTCCACTGAAGCTTTCTTT. The chain links TRBV28 to TRBJ1-1; D remains unclear. Germline V gene data show CDR1 as MDHEN and CDR2 as SYDVKM. The CDR3 contains 14 residues. V lost 2 bases, J lost 4 bases, and 11 bases lay in between. Full variable domain (missing parts from reference TRBV28 and TRBJ1-1): DVKVTQSSRYLVKRTGEKVFLECVQDMDHENMFWYRQDPGLGLRLIYFSYDVKMKEKGDIPEGYSVSREKKERFSLILESASTNQTSMYLCASSLHGSSTEAFFGQGTRLTVV.

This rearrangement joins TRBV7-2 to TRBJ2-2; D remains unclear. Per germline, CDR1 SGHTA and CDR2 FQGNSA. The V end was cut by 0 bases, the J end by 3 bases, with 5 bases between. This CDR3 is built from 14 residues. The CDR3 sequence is CASSLAYHTGELFF. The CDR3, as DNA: TGTGCCAGCAGCTTAGCTTACCACACCGGGGAGCTGTTTTTT.

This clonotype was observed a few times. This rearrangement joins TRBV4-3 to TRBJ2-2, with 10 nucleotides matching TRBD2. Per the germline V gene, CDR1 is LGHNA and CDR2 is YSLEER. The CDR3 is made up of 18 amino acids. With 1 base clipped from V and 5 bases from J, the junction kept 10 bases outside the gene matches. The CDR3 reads CASSQGASGRTPTGELFF. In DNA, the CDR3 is TGCGCCAGCAGCCAAGGGGCTAGCGGGAGAACACCGACCGGGGAGCTGTTTTTT.

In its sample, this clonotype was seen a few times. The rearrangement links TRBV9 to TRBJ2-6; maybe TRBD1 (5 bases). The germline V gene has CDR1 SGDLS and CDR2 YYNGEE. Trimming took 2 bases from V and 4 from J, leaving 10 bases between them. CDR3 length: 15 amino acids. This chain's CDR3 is CASSVQGNGANVLTF. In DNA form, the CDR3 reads TGTGCCAGCAGCGTTCAGGGAAACGGGGCCAACGTCCTGACTTTC.

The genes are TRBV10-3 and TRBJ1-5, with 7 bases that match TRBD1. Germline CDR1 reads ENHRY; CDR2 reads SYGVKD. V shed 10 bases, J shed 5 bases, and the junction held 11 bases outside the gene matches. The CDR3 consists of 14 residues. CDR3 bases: TGTGCCACCGGGACAGAACGATTCGATCAGCCCCAGCATTTT. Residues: CATGTERFDQPQHF.

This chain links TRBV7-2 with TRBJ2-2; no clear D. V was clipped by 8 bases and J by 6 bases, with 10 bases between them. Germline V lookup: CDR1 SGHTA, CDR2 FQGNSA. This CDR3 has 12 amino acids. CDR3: CASGGVPGELFF. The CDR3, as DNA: TGTGCCAGCGGCGGAGTCCCCGGGGAGCTGTTTTTT. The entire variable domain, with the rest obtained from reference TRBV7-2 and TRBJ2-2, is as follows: GAGVSQSPSNKVTEKGKDVELRCDPISGHTALYWYRQSLGQGLEFLIYFQGNSAPDKSGLPSDRFSAERTGGSVSTLTIQRTQQEDSAVYLCASGGVPGELFFGEGSRLTVL.

CDR3 region: CASSSVRGTSVLWTQYF. CDR3 bases: TGTGCCAGCAGCTCAGTCCGGGGGACCTCGGTATTATGGACCCAGTACTTC. This rearrangement joins TRBV11-2 to TRBJ2-5; D perhaps matches TRBD2 (6 bases). CDR1 SGHAT and CDR2 FQNNGV come from the germline V gene. The V end was cut by 4 bases, the J end by 7 bases, with 25 bases between. There are 17 residues in the CDR3.